Shown below are 4 T cell receptor beta chains from a single sample sequenced in a study of CD8 T cells in Susac syndrome. The authors reverse transcribed roughly 0.45 to 1 ug RNA with random hexamers. TCRdb re-derived calls from the immunoSEQ multiplex PCR reads in MiXCR, one entry per CDR3 protein. The table lists 250,000 to 300,000 distinct CDR3 sequences, 85% of them singletons. The sample comprised CD8+ T cells from PBMCs. The receptors were sampled from a human donor with multiple sclerosis.

Here the CDR3 reads CSVEEQRDEQYF. The CDR3 DNA follows: TGCAGCGTTGAAGAGCAGAGGGACGAGCAGTACTTC. V usage is TRBV29-1 and J usage is TRBJ2-7; possibly TRBD2 for D (5 bases). Trimming stripped 0 bases from V and 5 bases from J, with 8 bases between. This CDR3 spans 12 amino acids. Germline V gene lookup returns CDR1 SQVTM and CDR2 ANQGSEA.

The chain combines TRBV28 with TRBJ1-2, with no clear D. The V end was cut by 6 bases, the J end by 7 bases, with 6 bases between. This CDR3 has 10 residues. The germline CDR1 and CDR2 sequences are MDHEN and SYDVKM. The CDR3 reads CASSGVGYTF. DNA of the CDR3: TGTGCCAGCAGCGGGGTTGGCTACACCTTC.

V and J are TRBV24-1 and TRBJ1-5; D gene uncertain. CDR1 is KGHDR, CDR2 SFDVKD, per germline. CDR3 size: 12 residues. The germline V and J ends were trimmed by 2 bases and 5 bases, with 3 bases remaining between them. The DNA for the CDR3 is TGTGCCACCAGTGATTACGATCAGCCCCAGCATTTT. This translates into CATSDYDQPQHF.

This clonotype has just one count. J is TRBJ2-3 and V is TRBV7-2; 7 nucleotides agree with TRBD2. The V segment lost 0 bases and the J segment 2 bases; nucleotides outside the gene matches: 2. CDR1 is SGHTA, CDR2 FQGNSA, per germline. The CDR3 is 15 residues long. This CDR3 is CASSLAGGFTDTQYF. For the CDR3, the DNA is TGTGCCAGCAGCTTAGCGGGAGGGTTCACAGATACGCAGTATTTT. Filled out from reference TRBV7-2 and TRBJ2-3, the complete variable domain reads GAGVSQSPSNKVTEKGKDVELRCDPISGHTALYWYRQSLGQGLEFLIYFQGNSAPDKSGLPSDRFSAERTGGSVSTLTIQRTQQEDSAVYLCASSLAGGFTDTQYFGPGTRLTVL.